Following are 8 T cell receptor beta chains from one sample sequenced in a study of T-cell reconstitution after alpha-beta-depleted transplantation in children. As it was prepared, the TCRbeta library received unique molecular identifiers. MiXCR was run by TCRdb on the PCR reads, yielding one entry per CDR3 protein. The sample lists about 110,000 distinct CDR3 sequences; about a tenth were seen once. The sequencing here drew on PBMCs from the stem cell graft donor, taken from the stem cell graft. These receptors were collected from a human donor who donated a stem cell graft to a child with acute lymphoblastic leukemia.

This clonotype has ten or more counts. The chain has TRBV15 and TRBJ2-1; 10 bases fit TRBD1. The CDR3 has 16 amino acids. Per the germline V gene, CDR1 is LNHNV and CDR2 is YYDKDF (reference sequence). J gave up 7 bases and V 8 bases, and 14 bases lay outside the gene matches. Written as DNA, the CDR3 is TGTGCCACCGGGGGACAGGGGTCCCTATCAATAAATGAGCAGTTCTTC. This encodes CATGGQGSLSINEQFF. Full variable domain (rest looked up from reference TRBV15 and TRBJ2-1): DAMVIQNPRYQVTQFGKPVTLSCSQTLNHNVMYWYQQKSSQAPKLLFHYYDKDFNNEADTPDNFQSRRPNTSFCFLDIRSPGLGDTAMYLCATGGQGSLSINEQFFGPGTRLTVL.

This clonotype appeared many times. The chain couples TRBV28 to TRBJ2-5; D perhaps matches TRBD1 (7 bases). Germline V gene lookup returns CDR1 MDHEN and CDR2 SYDVKM. The CDR3 loop spans 14 amino acids. V gave up 6 bases and J gave up 1 base, with 12 bases separating them. The chain's CDR3 is CASRSGGGQETQYF. DNA for the CDR3: TGTGCCAGCAGATCAGGGGGAGGCCAAGAGACCCAGTACTTC.

This clonotype was seen many times. This sequence joins TRBV11-1 and TRBJ2-7; 12 nucleotides agree with TRBD2. CDR1 SGHAT and CDR2 FQDESV come from the germline V gene (reference sequence). The CDR3 is made up of 15 amino acids. The trim removed 5 bases at V and 0 bases at J, leaving 2 bases unmatched. CDR3 region: CASSVTSGSSYEQYF. The CDR3 nucleotides read TGTGCCAGCAGCGTGACTAGCGGGAGCTCCTACGAGCAGTACTTC.

This clonotype has at least ten counts. The V call is TRBV3-1, the J call TRBJ1-1; 9 bases fit TRBD1. V shed 5 bases, J shed 2 bases, and the junction held 3 bases outside the gene matches. The V gene's germline CDR1 is LGHDT and CDR2 YNNKEL (reference sequence). This CDR3 has 14 amino acids. The CDR3 DNA follows: TGTGCCAGCAGCAGACAGGGGGGAAACACTGAAGCTTTCTTT. Translation gives CASSRQGGNTEAFF.

This clonotype showed up many times. This rearrangement joins TRBV12-3 or TRBV12-4 to TRBJ2-1; 10 bases agree with TRBD1. The CDR3 runs to 16 residues. The junction had 10 bases not matched to a gene; V was cut back by 7 bases and J by 4 bases. This CDR3 is CASNPSDRGGYNEQFF. The CDR3 region has the DNA TGTGCCAGCAACCCGTCGGACAGGGGGGGATACAATGAGCAGTTCTTC.

There are many counts of this clonotype. This chain links TRBV12-3 or TRBV12-4 with TRBJ1-5, with 8 positions matching TRBD1. The CDR3 has 13 residues. The V gene end was trimmed by 10 bases and the J gene end by 7 bases; junction bases not matched to a gene: 9. CDR3 sequence reads: CANSGGTGQPQHF. In nucleotides, the CDR3 is TGTGCCAACTCAGGGGGCACAGGGCAGCCCCAGCATTTT.

This clonotype was observed many times. V usage is TRBV12-3 or TRBV12-4 and J usage is TRBJ2-3; the match to TRBD2 covers 13 bases. The V gene end was trimmed by 0 bases and the J gene end by 2 bases; junction bases not matched to a gene: 2. This CDR3 comprises 17 residues. The CDR3 sequence is CASSLALAGGITDTQYF. The CDR3 DNA sequence: TGTGCCAGCAGTTTAGCACTAGCGGGAGGGATCACAGATACGCAGTATTTT.

This clonotype was seen repeatedly, ten times or more. The chain couples TRBV12-3 or TRBV12-4 to TRBJ2-2; D tentatively reads TRBD1 or TRBD2 (6 bases each). There are 15 residues in the CDR3. V gave up 7 bases and J gave up 6 bases, with 18 bases separating them. The CDR3 nucleotides are TGTGCCAGCACCCCCGGTCGAGGGGGGCCCGGGGAGCTGTTTTTT. Its translation is CASTPGRGGPGELFF.